This T cell receptor beta chain appears in the sequencing data of a study of T cells in Graves' hyperthyroidism and ophthalmopathy. Whole-study findings and limits: In the blood, most expanded thyroid clonotypes above 0.001 appeared as well.

A note on this clonotype: Its antigen is as yet unknown.

Clinical symptoms, serum thyroxine and TRAb, thyroid ultrasound and orbital computed tomography together formed the diagnostic basis. V was clipped by 4 bases and J by 4 bases, with 13 bases between them. The CDR3 has 14 residues. Germline V lookup: CDR1 MNHEY, CDR2 SMNVEV (reference sequence). Using RNA transcripts as the source, TCR beta CDR3 regions were amplified. During a first-round RT-PCR of the TCR CDR3, the HTBI primer set was used. TCRdb redid the calling of the multiplex PCR reads with MiXCR, one entry per CDR3 protein. This sample has about 570,000 distinct CDR3 sequences; 35% to 55% occur once, and the top ten carry roughly 20%.

The sample comprised peripheral blood or thyroid tissue (not recorded which). This clonotype originated in an adult woman with Graves' disease, either hyperthyroidism or ophthalmopathy (not recorded which). V gene TRBV27 combines with J gene TRBJ1-2, with a possible D match to TRBD1 (6 bases). The DNA for the CDR3 is TGTGCCAGCAGTTCGGCTGGACAGATCTATGGCTACACCTTC. Translated, it gives CASSSAGQIYGYTF.